The 21 T cell receptor beta chains reported below all come from one sample, sequenced in a study of cytomegalovirus exposure and HLA in healthy donors. The PCR made use of 60 Vbeta and 13 Jbeta primers. Data came from immunoSEQ multiplex PCR; TCRdb stores just in-frame clones and leaves some out. The profile shows more than 150,000 clones, about four fifths of them singletons. Sequencing was done on a sample of PBMCs. The receptors stem from a young woman in good health and CMV-seronegative.

The chain links TRBV5-1 to TRBJ1-1, with 9 nucleotides matching TRBD1. The CDR3 runs 13 residues. Germline CDR1 reads SGHRS; CDR2 reads YFSETQ. Losses at the gene ends were 5 bases for V and 6 bases for J; bases not matched to a gene: 5. CDR3 nucleotide sequence: TGCGCCAGCAGGAATGGGACAGGGTCTGAAGCTTTCTTT. Encoded protein: CASRNGTGSEAFF.

V is TRBV2 and J is TRBJ2-3; the D is unclear. The germline CDR1 and CDR2 sequences are SNHLY and FYNNEI. The CDR3 is 13 amino acids. V was trimmed by 5 bases and J by 2 bases, leaving 8 bases between them. The CDR3: CASSPAVTDTQYF. DNA for the CDR3: TGTGCCAGCAGTCCCGCGGTCACAGATACGCAGTATTTT.

The chain joins TRBV9 to TRBJ2-5; TRBD2 matches at 13 bases. J lost 1 base, V lost 3 bases, and 6 bases had no gene match. This CDR3 region has 17 residues. Germline assignment: CDR1 SGDLS and CDR2 YYNGEE. The chain's CDR3 is CASSAGLAGVTQETQYF. CDR3 DNA sequence: TGTGCCAGCAGCGCAGGACTAGCGGGGGTAACCCAAGAGACCCAGTACTTC.

This clone was detected only once. Mismatch with germline at one junction end may stem from a read error. This rearrangement joins TRBV5-1 to TRBJ1-2, with D maybe TRBD1 (6 bases). Looked up from germline, CDR1 is SGHRS and CDR2 is YFSETQ. The CDR3 covers 13 residues. The CDR3, as DNA: TGCGCCAGCAGCTTGGGGGCCCCGGGGGGCTGCACCTTC. Translation gives CASSLGAPGGCTF.

This clone was found once. V usage is TRBV19 and J usage is TRBJ1-5; the match to TRBD1 covers 9 bases. The V and J ends lost 7 bases and 7 bases, in that order; junction bases with no gene match: 11. Germline CDR1 reads LNHDA; CDR2 reads SQIVND (reference sequence). The CDR3 length is 15 residues. The CDR3 DNA reads TGTGCCAGTAAGCCGGGACAGGGTTCTGGACAGCCCCAGCATTTT. It encodes CASKPGQGSGQPQHF.

The chain carries TRBV2 and TRBJ2-7; no firm D call. This CDR3 comprises 12 residues. Germline lookup yields CDR1 SNHLY and CDR2 FYNNEI. CDR3 region: CAVHQILYEQYF. DNA of the CDR3: TGTGCAGTCCACCAGATTCTCTACGAGCAGTACTTC. The full variable domain, with the rest looked up from reference TRBV2 and TRBJ2-7, is EPEVTQTPSHQVTQMGQEVILRCVPISNHLYFYWYRQILGQKVEFLVSFYNNEISEKSEIFDDQFSVERPDGSNFTLKIRSTKLEDSAMYFCAVHQILYEQYFGPGTRLTVT.

V is TRBV7-2 and J is TRBJ1-5; possible D gene TRBD1, 6 bases. With 5 bases removed from V and 3 bases from J, the gap between germline ends came to 17 bases. CDR1 is SGHTA, CDR2 FQGNSA, per germline. The CDR3 spans 16 residues. The CDR3 reads CASSPTWGGPNQPQHF. CDR3 nucleotides: TGTGCCAGCAGCCCGACTTGGGGGGGCCCCAATCAGCCCCAGCATTTT.

This sequence joins TRBV7-3 and TRBJ2-7, with TRBD2 as a possible D gene (7 bases). Germline-derived CDR1 and CDR2 are SGHTA and FQGTGA. The ends were cut back, 5 bases at V and 2 bases at J, with 13 bases in the middle. The CDR3 is 14 residues long. DNA of the CDR3: TGTGCCAGCAGCCCCCGAGGGGGGGCCTACGAGCAGTACTTC. Encoded protein: CASSPRGGAYEQYF.

J is TRBJ1-2 and V is TRBV6-5, with D unresolved. The germline CDR1 and CDR2 sequences are MNHEY and SVGAGI. CDR3 length: 13 amino acids. The ends were cut back, 6 bases at V and 5 bases at J, with 13 bases in the middle. CDR3 bases: TGTGCCAGCAGGATCGGGGTGGGGTATGGCTACACCTTC. Translated, it gives CASRIGVGYGYTF.

The gene calls are TRBV30 and TRBJ2-1; TRBD2 agrees at 9 bases. The germline V gene has CDR1 GTSNPN and CDR2 SVGIG (reference sequence). The J segment lost 4 bases and the V segment lost 0 bases, leaving 4 bases of the junction unmatched. The CDR3 runs 15 residues. CDR3 region: CAWSVAGGLYNEQFF. In DNA form, the CDR3 reads TGTGCCTGGAGTGTAGCGGGGGGCCTATACAATGAGCAGTTCTTC.

A single count supports this clone. The chain is built from TRBV7-3 and TRBJ1-1, with a possible D match to TRBD1 (6 bases). V was clipped by 6 bases and J by 4 bases, with 15 bases between them. Germline V gives CDR1 SGHTA, CDR2 FQGTGA. The CDR3 runs to 14 residues. Written as DNA, the CDR3 is TGTGCCAGCAGATTGGAAGGGGGAAGCACTGAAGCTTTCTTT. This gives the protein CASRLEGGSTEAFF.

The chain carries TRBV29-1 and TRBJ1-1; possible D gene TRBD1, 5 bases. The CDR3 runs 13 residues. CDR1 and CDR2 from the germline V gene are SQVTM and ANQGSEA. The V and J ends lost 7 bases and 0 bases respectively, with 12 bases between them. Written as DNA, the CDR3 is TGCAGCGGAGCGGGGACCATGAACACTGAAGCTTTCTTT. Protein sequence: CSGAGTMNTEAFF. The variable domain in full, completed from reference TRBV29-1 and TRBJ1-1, reads SAVISQKPSRDICQRGTSLTIQCQVDSQVTMMFWYRQQPGQSLTLIATANQGSEATYESGFVIDKFPISRPNLTFSTLTVSNMSPEDSSIYLCSGAGTMNTEAFFGQGTRLTVV.

V is TRBV15 and J is TRBJ1-3; TRBD1 agrees at 9 bases. Germline V gives CDR1 LNHNV, CDR2 YYDKDF (reference sequence). The trim removed 4 bases at V and 3 bases at J, leaving 4 bases unmatched. The CDR3 sequence is 15 residues long. The CDR3: CATSIRDRDGNTIYF. The DNA for the CDR3 is TGTGCCACCAGCATCCGGGACAGGGATGGAAACACCATATATTTT.

V usage is TRBV4-1 and J usage is TRBJ2-7, with D uncertain. Germline V gives CDR1 MGHRA, CDR2 YSYEKL. The CDR3 length is 13 residues. V was shortened by 1 base and J by 4 bases, with 8 bases between the two germline ends. The CDR3 DNA follows: TGCGCCAGCAGCCAAGCGCTCGGTTACGAGCAGTACTTC. It specifies CASSQALGYEQYF.

This chain connects TRBV11-2 to TRBJ1-1; 7 positions agree with TRBD1. The CDR3 runs 14 residues. Germline loops: CDR1 SGHAT, CDR2 FQNNGV. J lost 5 bases, V lost 5 bases, and 8 bases had no gene match. The CDR3 nucleotides are TGTGCCAGCAGCCCGTCAGGGGGGTTAACTGAAGCTTTCTTT. Translated, it gives CASSPSGGLTEAFF.

CDR3 DNA: TGCAGCGTCCCAGCTGCGGGGGTCTTGAATGAGCAGTTCTTC. Translation gives CSVPAAGVLNEQFF. This chain connects TRBV29-1 to TRBJ2-1; 7 bases agree with TRBD2. Germline V gives CDR1 SQVTM, CDR2 ANQGSEA. This CDR3 is built from 14 residues. The junction had 12 bases not matched to a gene; V was cut back by 6 bases and J by 7 bases.

This sequence joins TRBV29-1 and TRBJ2-7, with D perhaps TRBD2 (5 bases). The CDR3 length is 11 residues. V shed 5 bases and J shed 1 base, with 6 bases lying between them. Per germline, CDR1 SQVTM and CDR2 ANQGSEA. The CDR3 bases are TGCAGCGTTACGGGATCCTACGAGCAGTACTTC. As protein: CSVTGSYEQYF.

J is TRBJ2-3 and V is TRBV7-9; 7 bases fit TRBD1. The CDR3 is 16 amino acids. With V trimmed by 5 bases and J by 6 bases, 14 bases remained unmatched. The germline gives CDR1 SEHNR, CDR2 FQNEAQ (reference sequence). The CDR3 nucleotides read TGTGCCAGCAGCCTGACGGACAGGTTGTTTTGGGATACGCAGTATTTT. Translated, it gives CASSLTDRLFWDTQYF. Complete variable domain (other parts from reference TRBV7-9 and TRBJ2-3): DTGVSQNPRHKITKRGQNVTFRCDPISEHNRLYWYRQTLGQGPEFLTYFQNEAQLEKSRLLSDRFSAERPKGSFSTLEIQRTEQGDSAMYLCASSLTDRLFWDTQYFGPGTRLTVL.

The chain uses TRBV6-5 and TRBJ1-1, with D possibly being TRBD1 (6 bases). This CDR3 contains 14 residues. Trimming removed 6 bases at V and 2 bases at J, with 13 bases between. Germline lookup yields CDR1 MNHEY and CDR2 SVGAGI. In DNA, the CDR3 is TGTGCCAGCAGAAGGGGGATTGCTAACACTGAAGCTTTCTTT. This sequence encodes CASRRGIANTEAFF.

This clone was counted once. The chain uses TRBV10-3 and TRBJ2-5; maybe TRBD1 (6 bases). The CDR3 loop spans 13 amino acids. The germline V gene has CDR1 ENHRY and CDR2 SYGVKD. Trimming took 10 bases from V and 0 from J, leaving 12 bases between them. The CDR3, as DNA: TGTGCCACCTCCCGGGACAACCAAGAGACCCAGTACTTC. This codes for CATSRDNQETQYF.

This chain joins TRBV2 and TRBJ1-4, with D uncertain. The CDR3 has 16 amino acids. Trimming cost V 3 bases and J 7 bases, with 18 bases left between them. CDR1 is SNHLY and CDR2 is FYNNEI in the germline V gene. The CDR3 nucleotides read TGTGCCAGCAGTGACGGGGTTTTTAGTTCGGGTGAAAAACTGTTTTTT. Amino acids: CASSDGVFSSGEKLFF.